Following are 5 T cell receptor beta chains from one sample sequenced in a study of T-cell reconstitution after alpha-beta-depleted transplantation in children. Using unique molecular identifiers, the investigators prepared the TCRbeta library. TCRdb re-called the PCR reads with MiXCR, one entry per CDR3 protein. Altogether roughly 100,000 distinct CDR3 sequences are present, approximately 6% being singletons, with the ten largest covering around 5.6%. This specimen consisted of PBMCs, mostly from graft donor cells, obtained 60 days after TCRalphabeta/CD19-depleted stem cell transplant. The receptor set was obtained from a female patient between 2 and 10 years old who had a stem cell transplant for Fanconi anemia, so the T cells may come from the graft donor.

This clonotype was detected many times. This chain links TRBV5-1 with TRBJ2-3; 7 bases line up with TRBD1. CDR3 length equals 14 residues. Germline V gives CDR1 SGHRS, CDR2 YFSETQ. V was pared by 1 base and J by 4 bases, with 3 bases of the junction left unmatched. The CDR3, as DNA: TGCGCCAGCAGCTTGACAGGGGCCCCAGATACGCAGTATTTT. It specifies CASSLTGAPDTQYF.

The sample holds a few counts of this clonotype. The rearrangement links TRBV6-1 to TRBJ2-3, with D tentatively TRBD2 (6 bases). The germline gives CDR1 MNHNS, CDR2 SASEGT. Deletions cut 6 bases from V and 2 bases from J, with 12 bases between. This CDR3 spans 14 amino acids. The CDR3 sequence: CASRSRTNTDTQYF. CDR3 nucleotide sequence: TGTGCCAGCAGGAGCCGGACTAACACAGATACGCAGTATTTT.

The chain recombines TRBV12-5 with TRBJ1-2; tentatively, D is TRBD1 (6 bases). Trimming cost V 6 bases and J 4 bases, with 24 bases left between them. Germline V gives CDR1 LGHNT, CDR2 FRNRAP. The CDR3 runs 17 residues. The CDR3 DNA reads TGTGCTAGTGGCTCACCGCCCTTCTTCGGGACATTCTATGGCTACACCTTC. This codes for CASGSPPFFGTFYGYTF.

The V call is TRBV27, the J call TRBJ2-5, with 7 positions matching TRBD2. The J segment lost 4 bases and the V segment lost 4 bases, leaving 9 bases of the junction unmatched. This CDR3 has 15 amino acids. The germline V gene encodes CDR1 MNHEY and CDR2 SMNVEV (reference sequence). CDR3 bases: TGTGCCAGCAGTTCTGGCGGGGGAGGATTAGAGACCCAGTACTTC. This encodes CASSSGGGGLETQYF.

This clonotype has just a few counts. The rearrangement uses TRBV7-9 and TRBJ2-1; 7 positions agree with TRBD1. After removal of 2 bases from V and 6 bases from J, the junction contained 7 bases not matched to a gene. This CDR3 is built from 15 residues. Germline V gives CDR1 SEHNR, CDR2 FQNEAQ (reference sequence). The CDR3 sequence: CASSLRGQGVNEQFF. The CDR3 coding sequence is TGTGCCAGCAGCTTAAGAGGGCAGGGGGTCAATGAGCAGTTCTTC.